The TCR beta chain under discussion was sequenced for a study of T cells after yellow fever vaccination. Study-level results: Abundant contaminating clonotypes from the bulk population could appear in FACS-sorted repertoires. The secondary response was weaker, and its peak arrived faster, on day 5 versus 15. Primary-vaccination clones mostly resurfaced post-booster (about 96% CD4, about 87% CD8).

By 5'RACE template switching, TCR cDNA was produced, with a universal primer site and UMIs added in the process. TCRdb reanalysed the 5' RACE reads using MiXCR and keeps one entry per CDR3 protein. The profile shows a few hundred thousand distinct CDR3 sequences, 3% to 4.5% of them singletons. This clonotype was seen more than once but under ten times. The antigen is undetermined. This receptor was identified in a young man who received the YFV17D yellow fever vaccine. Sequenced here: PBMCs, sampled 5 days after the yellow fever booster vaccination.

Here the CDR3 reads CASSLASAGNYGYTF. The CDR3 DNA is TGTGCCAGCAGCTTGGCCTCGGCAGGGAACTATGGCTACACCTTC. V gene TRBV5-4 combines with J gene TRBJ1-2, with a tentative D call TRBD1 (5 bases). This CDR3 region has 15 residues. V lost 0 bases, J lost 2 bases, and 11 bases lay in between. Germline V CDR1 and CDR2: SGHNT, YYREEE (reference sequence).